This is a list of T cell receptor beta chains from one sample in a study of cytomegalovirus exposure and HLA in healthy donors. This table comes from immunoSEQ multiplex PCR, and its TCRdb copy is limited to in-frame clones, with some not included. In the table there are about 160,000 clones, 70% to 80% of which are singletons. Sequencing used PBMCs. These TCRs come from a middle-aged man in good health and CMV-seronegative. CDR3s include the opening cysteine and the closing phenylalanine or tryptophan. The order of the fields is V gene, CDR3 protein.

>TRBV6-6
CASSYPGQGGQPQHF
>TRBV7-9
CASSFPDQPQHF
>TRBV29-1
CSVTLAGEDTQYF
>TRBV5-1
CASSSGGLGSTDTQYF
>TRBV2
CASLRTTNEQFF
>TRBV4-1
CASSQDPGQRNSPLHF
>TRBV29-1
CSGGLRSHNEQFF
>TRBV4-3
CASSQDRIGEQYF
>TRBV28
CASSGSVGELFF
>TRBV6-1
CAILGILLAKNIQYF